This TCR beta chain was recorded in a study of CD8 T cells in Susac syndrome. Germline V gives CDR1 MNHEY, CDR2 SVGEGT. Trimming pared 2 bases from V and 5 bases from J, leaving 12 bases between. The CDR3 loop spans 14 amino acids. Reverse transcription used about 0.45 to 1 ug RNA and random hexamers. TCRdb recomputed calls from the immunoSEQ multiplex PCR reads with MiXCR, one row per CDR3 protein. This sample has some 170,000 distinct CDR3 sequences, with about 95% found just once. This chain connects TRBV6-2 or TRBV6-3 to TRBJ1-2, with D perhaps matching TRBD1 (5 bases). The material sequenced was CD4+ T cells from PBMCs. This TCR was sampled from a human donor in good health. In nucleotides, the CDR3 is TGTGCCAGCAGTTACGCAGGCCGGGGGTATGGCTACACCTTC. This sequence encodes CASSYAGRGYGYTF.